Below, one T cell receptor beta chain is given with its context. It lacks a known antigen. A much larger clone differs from this one at a single base, so this may be a read error. This entry is derived from a study of T cells in Graves' hyperthyroidism and ophthalmopathy (dated by TCRdb to the late 2010s). About the full investigation: Peripheral blood samples were taken at the time of initial diagnosis, prior to any treatment. To identify distinguishing TCR V-J signatures, a discovery cohort of 100 or so patients was used, comprising under 45 with Graves' ophthalmopathy and some 60 with stable Graves' hyperthyroidism. Prospective prediction of ophthalmopathy was tested in an independent validation cohort consisting of 18 to 20 hyperthyroidism patients and about 17 patients who later progressed to ophthalmopathy. The roughly 94 discovery patients were randomly divided into training and test sets at a 7:3 ratio. Thyroid tissue and blood T-cell repertoires from six Graves' hyperthyroidism patients were also compared in the study. After blood sampling, hyperthyroidism patients were treated with methimazole at a starting dose of 30 mg daily, and ophthalmopathy patients were treated with high-dose intravenous methylprednisolone. The paper reports TCR Vbeta CDR3 sequencing of over 130 peripheral blood samples: some 44 ophthalmopathy, roughly 74 hyperthyroidism and around 17 progressor patients. On the study overall, not on this receptor specifically: Sample size was not statistically predetermined, and investigators were not blinded to group allocation. A model built on a 13 V-J signature distinguished ophthalmopathy from stable hyperthyroidism, reaching around 87% sensitivity and around 81% specificity in cross-validation and 80%/75% in testing. Most expanded thyroid clonotypes (frequency above 0.001) were also detected in blood, a finding suggesting that blood repertoires may reflect thyroid immune responses. In validation, the model predicted progression to ophthalmopathy with approximately 71% sensitivity and approximately 72% specificity, a median of roughly seven months before onset.

Stable Graves' hyperthyroidism was defined as the absence of progression to ophthalmopathy over 18 months of follow-up. Hyperthyroidism patients were newly diagnosed, had a disease duration of under 2 months, and were aged 18 to 65 years. Exclusion was applied to patients with uncontrolled infections, other autoimmune diseases, pregnancy or lactation. Diagnoses relied on clinical symptoms, serum thyroxine and TRAb, thyroid ultrasound and orbital computed tomography. Ficoll-Paque density gradient centrifugation was used to isolate PBMCs from approximately 11 ml of fresh peripheral blood. Total RNA was extracted using Trizol reagent, and RNA quality was assessed on an Agilent 2100 Bioanalyzer. The TCR beta CDR3 regions were amplified from the RNA transcripts. The TCR CDR3 was subjected to a first round of RT-PCR using the HTBI primer set and the Qiagen OneStep RT-PCR kit. The libraries were constructed in a second round of multiplex PCR and then size-selected and purified. The libraries were sequenced on an Illumina HiSeq2000 using paired-end 100 bp reads. Under the source paper's analysis protocol: SOAPnuke was used to process the raw data, removing reads that contained adapters or uncalled bases, had a mean Phred below 15, or lacked an exact match to the constant primer or identifier. High-quality paired reads were merged using COPE v1.2.5, and each unique nucleotide sequence was defined as a clonotype. MiTCR v1.1 was used to align clonotypes to the IMGT TRBV, TRBD and TRBJ reference segments. Only V-J combinations with frequency above 0.0001, covering about 99% of repertoires, were analysed. A TCS score was defined as the ratio between F50 (clonal expansion) and ExV (chaos), using BLOSUM62-based TCRdist between CDR3 peptides within each V-J. Welch's t-statistics and random forest reduced around 550 V-J features to 13, which were used in a naive Bayes classifier (R e1071). The Morisita-Horn index was used to measure how similar the thyroid and blood repertoires were. TCRdb trimmed public reads at Q25 via fastp, called clones via MiXCR and kept in-frame beta chains. Entries are consolidated by CDR3 protein sequence, retaining the most common genes and DNA. The V and J calls and clone size are TCRdb's, not the authors'. For this sample there are about 680,000 distinct CDR3 sequences; roughly a third appear just once. The ten largest clonotypes hold approximately 31% of the sample.

Trimming leaves V shorter by 6 bases and J shorter by 1 base, with the junction holding 8 bases beyond the gene matches. The germline V gene (reference sequence) specifies LNHDA as CDR1 and SQIVND as CDR2. The CDR3 starts with the cysteine, ends with the phenylalanine, and has 15 residues. Only the CDR3 DNA stays, 45 bases, in frame from base 1. The chain is assembled from TRBV19 and TRBJ1-1; 7 nucleotides in the junction match TRBD1. The source is a woman aged 40 to 50 with Graves' hyperthyroidism. The sequencing sample was made of blood. The nucleotide sequence is given as TGTGCCAGTAGCACCCCGGGACAGTCGAACACTGAAGCTTTCTTT. Its protein is CASSTPGQSNTEAFF.